This TCR beta chain was sequenced during a study of T-cell reconstitution after alpha-beta-depleted transplantation in children. Germline CDR1 is MNHNS and CDR2 is SASEGT. The germline V and J ends were trimmed by 6 bases and 4 bases, with 9 bases remaining between them. The CDR3 contains 12 residues. Researchers prepared the TCRbeta library using unique molecular identifiers, the study reports. One entry per CDR3 protein, called by TCRdb with MiXCR from the PCR reads. This repertoire shows roughly 100,000 distinct CDR3 sequences, under 9% found once; its top ten account for roughly 17%. A few counts support this clonotype.

The J gene is TRBJ1-1, the V gene TRBV6-1, with D possibly being TRBD1 (5 bases). The sequence was collected from a boy younger than 10 with acute lymphoblastic leukemia, due to receive a stem cell transplant. The sequences come from PBMCs, collected before TCRalphabeta/CD19-depleted stem cell transplant. The CDR3 sequence: CASSLTGTEAFF. The CDR3 coding sequence is TGTGCCAGCAGCCTTACAGGCACTGAAGCTTTCTTT.